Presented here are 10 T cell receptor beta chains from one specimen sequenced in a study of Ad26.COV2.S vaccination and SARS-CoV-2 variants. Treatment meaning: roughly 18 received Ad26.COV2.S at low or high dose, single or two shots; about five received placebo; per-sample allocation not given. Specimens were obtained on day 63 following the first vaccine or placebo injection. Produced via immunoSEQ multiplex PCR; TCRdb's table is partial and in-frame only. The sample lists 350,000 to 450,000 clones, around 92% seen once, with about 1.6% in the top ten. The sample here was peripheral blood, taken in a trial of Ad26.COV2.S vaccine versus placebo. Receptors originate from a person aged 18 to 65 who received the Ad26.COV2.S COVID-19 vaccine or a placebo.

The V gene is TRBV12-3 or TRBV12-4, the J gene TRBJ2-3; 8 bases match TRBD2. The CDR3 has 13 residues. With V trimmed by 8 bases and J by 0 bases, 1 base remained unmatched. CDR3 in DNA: TGTGCCAGCTTAGCGGGGAGCACAGATACGCAGTATTTT. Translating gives CASLAGSTDTQYF.

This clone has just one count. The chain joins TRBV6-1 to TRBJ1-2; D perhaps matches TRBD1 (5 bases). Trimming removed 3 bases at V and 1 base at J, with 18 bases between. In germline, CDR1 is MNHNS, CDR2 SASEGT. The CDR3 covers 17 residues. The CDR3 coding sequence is TGTGCCAGCAGTGACAGGGCACCAGGACATATTAACTATGGCTACACCTTC. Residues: CASSDRAPGHINYGYTF.

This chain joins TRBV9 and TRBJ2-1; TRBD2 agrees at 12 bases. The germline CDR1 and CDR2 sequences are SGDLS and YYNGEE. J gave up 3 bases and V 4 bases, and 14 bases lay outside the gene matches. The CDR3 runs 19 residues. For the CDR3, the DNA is TGTGCCAGCAGCCCCGCCGGGACTAGCGGGTTCCGTTTCTACAATGAGCAGTTCTTC. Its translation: CASSPAGTSGFRFYNEQFF.

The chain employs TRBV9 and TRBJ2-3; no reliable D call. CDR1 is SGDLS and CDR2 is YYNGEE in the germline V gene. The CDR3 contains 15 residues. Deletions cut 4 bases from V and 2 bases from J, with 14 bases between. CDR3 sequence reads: CASSSRTIPTDTQYF. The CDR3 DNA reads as TGTGCCAGCAGCTCACGCACGATACCCACAGATACGCAGTATTTT.

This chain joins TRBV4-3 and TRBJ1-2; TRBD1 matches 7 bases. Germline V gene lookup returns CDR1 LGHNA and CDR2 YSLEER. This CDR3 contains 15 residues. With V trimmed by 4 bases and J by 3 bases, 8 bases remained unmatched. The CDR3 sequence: CASSPETGLYYGYTF. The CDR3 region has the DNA TGCGCCAGCAGCCCCGAGACAGGGTTGTACTATGGCTACACCTTC.

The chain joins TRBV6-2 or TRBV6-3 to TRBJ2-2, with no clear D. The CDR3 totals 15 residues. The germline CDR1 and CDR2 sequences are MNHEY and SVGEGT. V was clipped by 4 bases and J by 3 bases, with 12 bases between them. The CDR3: CASSSVARYTGELFF. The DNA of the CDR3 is TGTGCCAGCAGTTCGGTGGCGAGGTACACCGGGGAGCTGTTTTTT.

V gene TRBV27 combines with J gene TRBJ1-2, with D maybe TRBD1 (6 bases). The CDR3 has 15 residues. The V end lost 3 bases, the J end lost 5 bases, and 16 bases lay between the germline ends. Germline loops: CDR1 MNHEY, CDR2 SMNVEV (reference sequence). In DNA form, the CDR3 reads TGTGCCAGCAGTTTTGGTGGGGGGCCTGTTTATGGCTACACCTTC. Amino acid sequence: CASSFGGGPVYGYTF.

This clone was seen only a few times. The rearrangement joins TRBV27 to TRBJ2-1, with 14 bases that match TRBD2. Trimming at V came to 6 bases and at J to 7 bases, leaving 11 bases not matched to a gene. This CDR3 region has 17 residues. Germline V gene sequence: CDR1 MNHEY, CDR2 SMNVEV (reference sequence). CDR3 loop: CASSALGLAGGRNEQFF. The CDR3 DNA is TGTGCCAGCAGCGCCCTAGGACTAGCGGGGGGTAGGAATGAGCAGTTCTTC.

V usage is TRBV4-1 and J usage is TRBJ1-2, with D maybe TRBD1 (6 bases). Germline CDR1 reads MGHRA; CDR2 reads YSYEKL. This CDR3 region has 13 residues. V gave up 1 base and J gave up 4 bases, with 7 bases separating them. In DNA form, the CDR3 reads TGCGCCAGCAGCCAAGTAGGGGGCTATGGCTACACCTTC. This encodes CASSQVGGYGYTF.

CDR3 in amino acids: CASSFATGDSYNEQFF. The CDR3 coding sequence is TGTGCCAGCAGTTTCGCGACAGGGGACTCCTACAATGAGCAGTTCTTC. The J gene is TRBJ2-1, the V gene TRBV27, with 8 bases aligning to TRBD1. With 3 bases clipped from V and 0 bases from J, the junction kept 4 bases outside the gene matches. This CDR3 is 16 amino acids long. Germline V CDR1 and CDR2: MNHEY, SMNVEV (reference sequence).